The TCR beta chain described here comes from a study of cytomegalovirus exposure and HLA in healthy donors. The PCR was carried out with 60 Vbeta primers and 13 Jbeta primers. Assay used: immunoSEQ multiplex PCR; TCRdb lists only in-frame clones, some missing. Among about 69,000 clones listed, about 78% were seen once. The CDR3 runs 15 residues. The V end lost 5 bases, the J end lost 0 bases, and 13 bases lay between the germline ends. Germline V gene data show CDR1 as SGHTA and CDR2 as FQGTGA. The V call is TRBV7-3, the J call TRBJ2-5; D is possibly TRBD2 (6 bases). The sequenced sample was PBMCs. This TCR was sampled from a man aged 18 to 30 in good health and CMV-seronegative. CDR3 region: CASSPQEGYQETQYF. CDR3 sequence (DNA): TGTGCCAGCAGCCCTCAGGAGGGGTACCAAGAGACCCAGTACTTC.